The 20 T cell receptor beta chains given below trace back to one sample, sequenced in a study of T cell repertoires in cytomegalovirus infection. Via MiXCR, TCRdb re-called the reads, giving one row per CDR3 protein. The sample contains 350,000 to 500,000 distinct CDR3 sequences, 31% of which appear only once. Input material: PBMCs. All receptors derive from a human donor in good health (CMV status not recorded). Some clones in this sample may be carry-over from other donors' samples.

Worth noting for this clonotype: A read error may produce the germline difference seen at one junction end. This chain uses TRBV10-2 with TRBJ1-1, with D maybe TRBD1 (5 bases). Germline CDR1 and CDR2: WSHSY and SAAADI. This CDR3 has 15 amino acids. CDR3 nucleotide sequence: TGCGCCAGCAGTGAGAGGGGCCCTGGGAACACTGAAGATTTCTTT. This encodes CASSERGPGNTEDFF.

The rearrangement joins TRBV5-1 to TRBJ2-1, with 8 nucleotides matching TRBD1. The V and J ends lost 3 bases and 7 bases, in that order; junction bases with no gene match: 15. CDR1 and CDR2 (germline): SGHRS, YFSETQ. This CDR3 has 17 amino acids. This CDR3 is CASSSAIPGQEKNEQFF. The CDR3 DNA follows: TGCGCCAGCAGCTCCGCAATACCGGGACAGGAGAAGAATGAGCAGTTCTTC.

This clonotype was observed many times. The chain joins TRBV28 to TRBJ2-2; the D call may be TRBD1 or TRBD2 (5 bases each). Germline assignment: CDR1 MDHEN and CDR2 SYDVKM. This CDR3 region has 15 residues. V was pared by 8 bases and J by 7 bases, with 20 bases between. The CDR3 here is CASQRNTGAGGELFF. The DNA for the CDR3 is TGTGCCAGCCAGCGGAACACCGGGGCAGGCGGGGAGCTGTTTTTT.

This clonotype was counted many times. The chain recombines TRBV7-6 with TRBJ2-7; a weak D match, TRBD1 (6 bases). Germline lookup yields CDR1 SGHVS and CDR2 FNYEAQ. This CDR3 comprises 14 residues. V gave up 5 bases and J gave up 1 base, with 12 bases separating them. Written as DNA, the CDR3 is TGTGCCAGCAGCCCTTCGACAGGTTCCTACGAGCAGTACTTC. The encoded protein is CASSPSTGSYEQYF.

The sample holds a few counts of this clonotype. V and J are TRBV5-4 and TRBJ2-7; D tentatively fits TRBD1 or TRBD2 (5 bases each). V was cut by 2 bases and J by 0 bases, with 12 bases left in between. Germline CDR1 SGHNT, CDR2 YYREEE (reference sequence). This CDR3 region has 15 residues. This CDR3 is CASSFGWDPSYEQYF. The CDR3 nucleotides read TGTGCCAGCAGCTTCGGGTGGGACCCCTCCTACGAGCAGTACTTC.

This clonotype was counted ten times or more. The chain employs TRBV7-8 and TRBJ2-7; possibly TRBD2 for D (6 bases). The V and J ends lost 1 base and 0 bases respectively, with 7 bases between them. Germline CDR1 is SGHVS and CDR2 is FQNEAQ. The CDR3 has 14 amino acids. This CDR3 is CASSLVGSSYEQYF. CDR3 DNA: TGTGCCAGCAGCTTAGTCGGGAGCTCCTACGAGCAGTACTTC.

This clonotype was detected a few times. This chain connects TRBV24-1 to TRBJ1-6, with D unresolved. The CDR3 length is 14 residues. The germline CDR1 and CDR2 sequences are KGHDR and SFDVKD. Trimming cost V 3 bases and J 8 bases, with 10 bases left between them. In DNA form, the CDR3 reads TGTGCCACCAGTGATCATGGGGTTGATTCACCCCTCCACTTT. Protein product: CATSDHGVDSPLHF.

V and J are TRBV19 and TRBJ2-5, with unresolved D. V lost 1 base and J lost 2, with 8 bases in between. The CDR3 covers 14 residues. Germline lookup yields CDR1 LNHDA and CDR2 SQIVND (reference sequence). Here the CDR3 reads CASSIGNGQETQYF. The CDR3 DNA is TGTGCCAGTAGTATAGGAAACGGACAAGAGACCCAGTACTTC.

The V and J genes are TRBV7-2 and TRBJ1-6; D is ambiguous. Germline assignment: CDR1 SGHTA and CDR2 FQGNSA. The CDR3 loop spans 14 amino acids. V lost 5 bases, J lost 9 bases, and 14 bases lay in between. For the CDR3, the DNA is TGTGCCAGCAGCGTTAGGGATAGCCTTTCACCCCTCCACTTT. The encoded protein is CASSVRDSLSPLHF. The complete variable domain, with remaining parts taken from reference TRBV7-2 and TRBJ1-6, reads GAGVSQSPSNKVTEKGKDVELRCDPISGHTALYWYRQSLGQGLEFLIYFQGNSAPDKSGLPSDRFSAERTGGSVSTLTIQRTQQEDSAVYLCASSVRDSLSPLHFGNGTRLTVT.

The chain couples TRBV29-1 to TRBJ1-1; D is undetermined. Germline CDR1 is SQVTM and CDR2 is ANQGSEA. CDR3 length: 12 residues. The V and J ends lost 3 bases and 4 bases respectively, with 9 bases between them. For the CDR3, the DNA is TGCAGCGTTGAGGACCGTCGCACTGAAGCTTTCTTT. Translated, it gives CSVEDRRTEAFF. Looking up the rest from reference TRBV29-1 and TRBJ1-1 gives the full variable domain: SAVISQKPSRDICQRGTSLTIQCQVDSQVTMMFWYRQQPGQSLTLIATANQGSEATYESGFVIDKFPISRPNLTFSTLTVSNMSPEDSSIYLCSVEDRRTEAFFGQGTRLTVV.

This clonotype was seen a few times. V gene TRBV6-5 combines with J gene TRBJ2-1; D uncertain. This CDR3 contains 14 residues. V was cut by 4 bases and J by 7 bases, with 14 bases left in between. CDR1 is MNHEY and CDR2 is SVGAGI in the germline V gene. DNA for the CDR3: TGTGCCAGCAGTTCCGGGTCTGAGCGAAATGAGCAGTTCTTC. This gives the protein CASSSGSERNEQFF.

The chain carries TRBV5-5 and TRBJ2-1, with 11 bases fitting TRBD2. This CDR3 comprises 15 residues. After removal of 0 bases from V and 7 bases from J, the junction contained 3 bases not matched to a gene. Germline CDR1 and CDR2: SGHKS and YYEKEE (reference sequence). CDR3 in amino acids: CASSLVSGGDNEQFF. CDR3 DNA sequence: TGTGCCAGCAGCTTGGTTAGCGGGGGGGATAATGAGCAGTTCTTC.

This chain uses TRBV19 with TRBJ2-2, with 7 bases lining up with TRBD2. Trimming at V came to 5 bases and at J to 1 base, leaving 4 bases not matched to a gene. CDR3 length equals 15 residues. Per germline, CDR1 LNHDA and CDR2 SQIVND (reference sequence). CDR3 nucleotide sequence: TGTGCCAGTAGTCCGAGCGGGGTGAACACCGGGGAGCTGTTTTTT. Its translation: CASSPSGVNTGELFF.

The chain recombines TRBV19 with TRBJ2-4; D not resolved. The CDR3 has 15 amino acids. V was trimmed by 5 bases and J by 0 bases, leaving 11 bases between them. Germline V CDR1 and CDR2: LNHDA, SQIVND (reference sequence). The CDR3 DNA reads TGTGCCAGTAGTTTTGGCAGCGTAGCCAAAAACATTCAGTACTTC. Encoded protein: CASSFGSVAKNIQYF.

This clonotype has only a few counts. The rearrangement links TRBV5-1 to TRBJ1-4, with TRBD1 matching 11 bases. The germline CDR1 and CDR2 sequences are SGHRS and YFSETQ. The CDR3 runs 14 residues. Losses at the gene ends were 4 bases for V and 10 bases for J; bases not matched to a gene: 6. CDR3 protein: CASSDRDRGSKLFF. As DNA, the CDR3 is TGCGCCAGCAGCGATCGGGACAGGGGGTCAAAACTGTTTTTT.

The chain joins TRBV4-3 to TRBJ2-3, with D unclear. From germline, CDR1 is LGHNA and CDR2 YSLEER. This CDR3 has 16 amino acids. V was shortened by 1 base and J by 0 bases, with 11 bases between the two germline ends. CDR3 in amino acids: CASSQVGLASTDTQYF. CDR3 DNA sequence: TGCGCCAGCAGCCAAGTTGGATTAGCTAGCACAGATACGCAGTATTTT.

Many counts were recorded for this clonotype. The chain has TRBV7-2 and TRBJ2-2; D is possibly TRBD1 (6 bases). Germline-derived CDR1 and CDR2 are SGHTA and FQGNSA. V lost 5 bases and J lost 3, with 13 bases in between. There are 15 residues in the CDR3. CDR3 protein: CASSIPGVYTGELFF. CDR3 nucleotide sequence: TGTGCCAGCAGCATACCAGGGGTCTACACCGGGGAGCTGTTTTTT.

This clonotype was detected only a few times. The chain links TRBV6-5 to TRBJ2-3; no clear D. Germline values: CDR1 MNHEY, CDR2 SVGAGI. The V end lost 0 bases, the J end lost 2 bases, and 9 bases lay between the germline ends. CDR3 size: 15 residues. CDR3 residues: CASSYSWEHTDTQYF. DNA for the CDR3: TGTGCCAGCAGTTACTCCTGGGAACACACAGATACGCAGTATTTT.

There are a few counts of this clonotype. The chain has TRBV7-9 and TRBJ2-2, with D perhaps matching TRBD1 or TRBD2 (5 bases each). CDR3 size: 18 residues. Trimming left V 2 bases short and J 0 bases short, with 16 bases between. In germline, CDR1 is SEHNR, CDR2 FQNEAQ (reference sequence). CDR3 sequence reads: CASSLLAPEGTNTGELFF. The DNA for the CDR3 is TGTGCCAGCAGCTTATTAGCACCCGAGGGGACGAACACCGGGGAGCTGTTTTTT.

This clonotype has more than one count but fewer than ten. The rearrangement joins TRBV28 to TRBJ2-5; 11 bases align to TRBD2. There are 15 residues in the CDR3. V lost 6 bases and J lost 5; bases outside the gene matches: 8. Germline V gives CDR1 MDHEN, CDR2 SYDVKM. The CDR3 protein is CASRTLAGGGETQYF. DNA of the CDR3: TGTGCCAGCAGGACTCTAGCGGGGGGTGGTGAGACCCAGTACTTC.